This passage covers 3 T cell receptor beta chains from one sample sequenced in a study of blood T cell repertoires in COVID-19. The method was immunoSEQ multiplex PCR; TCRdb's version includes in-frame clones alone and lacks a portion of them. The sample consists of roughly 150,000 clones, 70% to 90% of them appearing once. Sequenced sample: peripheral blood. These receptors were obtained from a man older than 75 with COVID-19, enrolled during active disease.

Regarding this clone: The same CDR3 arises from other DNA sequences in this sample as well. The CDR3 is CASSPGQGQPQHF. The CDR3 region has the DNA TGTGCCAGCTCACCAGGGCAGGGTCAGCCCCAGCATTTT. The chain joins TRBV18 to TRBJ1-5; a weak D match, TRBD1 (5 bases). The CDR3 totals 13 residues. In germline, CDR1 is KGHSH, CDR2 LQKENI. V lost 2 bases and J 6 bases, leaving 8 bases between the germline ends.

The chain employs TRBV6-5 and TRBJ1-1; 9 bases map to TRBD1. The J segment lost 6 bases and the V segment lost 7 bases, leaving 6 bases of the junction unmatched. CDR3 length equals 13 residues. Germline V gene sequence: CDR1 MNHEY, CDR2 SVGAGI. The CDR3 DNA reads as TGTGCCAGCAAGGGGACAGGGTTCGCTGAAGCTTTCTTT. As protein: CASKGTGFAEAFF.

This chain joins TRBV3-1 (or the pseudogene TRBV3-2) and TRBJ1-2; weak D call: TRBD1 (5 bases). Per the germline V gene, CDR1 is LGHDT and CDR2 is YNNKEL (reference sequence). Trimming cost V 4 bases and J 2 bases, with 11 bases left between them. The CDR3 has 14 residues. CDR3 sequence: CASSPREGNYGYTF. CDR3 coding DNA: TGTGCCAGCAGCCCCCGGGAGGGGAACTATGGCTACACCTTC.